The rows below give T cell receptor beta chains drawn from one sample of a study of type 1 and type 2 diabetes patients. TCRdb itself ran the multiplex PCR reads through MiXCR, one entry per CDR3 protein. Of fewer than 350,000 distinct CDR3 sequences listed, 45% to 60% were seen once; the top ten hold about an eighth. Sequenced sample: peripheral blood mononuclear cells (PBMCs). The receptor source for this set is a man between 18 and 35 years old with type 2 diabetes. The CDR3 runs from the conserved cysteine through the conserved F or W. A D gene is named only where the DNA matches it firmly. Rows give clone size only sometimes, using once, few, many, or a class for an expanded clone.

j_gene,abundance,v_gene,d_gene,CDR3nt,CDR3aa
TRBJ2-7,few,TRBV19,-,TGTGCCAGTAAGATCGGGGGTACTCACGAGCAGTACTTC,CASKIGGTHEQYF
TRBJ2-7,-,TRBV2,-,TGTGCCAGCAGGGGCCCAAGGTCCGAGCAGTACTTC,CASRGPRSEQYF
TRBJ2-1,-,TRBV5-1,TRBD1,TGCGCCAGCAGCCGGGTCGGGGACAGCTTTTTTGAGCAGTTCTTC,CASSRVGDSFFEQFF
TRBJ2-5,few,TRBV24-1,-,TGTGCCACCAGTGACCACAAGGGGAAGTCAGAGACCCAGTACTTC,CATSDHKGKSETQYF
TRBJ2-7,few,TRBV20-1,-,TGCAGTGCTAGAGATAGGTCCCACGAGCAGTACTTC,CSARDRSHEQYF
TRBJ1-1,-,TRBV7-9,-,TGTGCCACCACCTTAACCTCGGGGGCGTCCACTGAAGCTTTCTTT,CATTLTSGASTEAFF
TRBJ2-6,-,TRBV19,TRBD2,TGTGCCAGTAGTATTCAGCTAGCGGGAGCCAAATACTCTGGGGCCAACGTCCTGACTTTC,CASSIQLAGAKYSGANVLTF
TRBJ1-4,-,TRBV15,TRBD1,TGTGCCACCGGGACAGGGTTAAGTGAAAAACTGTTTTTT,CATGTGLSEKLFF
TRBJ1-5,many,TRBV15,-,TGTGCCACCAGCGGGGGAAGCAATCAGCCCCAGCATTTT,CATSGGSNQPQHF
TRBJ2-1,few,TRBV20-1,-,TGCAGTGCTAGAGACTCGAGGGGGAGGTATGAGCAGTTCTTC,CSARDSRGRYEQFF
TRBJ2-7,-,TRBV19,-,TGTGCCAGTAGTATAGCAATACCCGGCTACGAGCAGTACTTC,CASSIAIPGYEQYF
TRBJ2-2,-,TRBV20-1,-,TGCAGTGCTAGAGCTAGGGCAGGGACCGGGGAGCTGTTTTTT,CSARARAGTGELFF
TRBJ2-2,few,TRBV2,TRBD1,TGTGCCAGCAGACAGGGGACGAACACCGGGGAGCTGTTTTTT,CASRQGTNTGELFF
TRBJ2-7,once,TRBV13,-,TGTGCCAGCAGCGCACAGGATACTGGCTCCTACGAGCAGTACTTC,CASSAQDTGSYEQYF
TRBJ1-2,-,TRBV29-1,TRBD1,TGCAGCGTTCAAAACGATCGGGGGCGGACAGGCTATGGCTACACCTTC,CSVQNDRGRTGYGYTF
TRBJ1-2,few,TRBV20-1,-,TGCAGTGCTAGATCCGACTATGGCTACACCTTC,CSARSDYGYTF
TRBJ2-5,-,TRBV12-3/TRBV12-4,TRBD1,TGTGCCAGCAATCCAACAGGGGGCCAAGAGACCCAGTACTTC,CASNPTGGQETQYF
TRBJ1-5,-,TRBV15,-,TGTGCCACCAGCAGGGATCCCCGGGAACCCTCGAATCAGCCCCAGCATTTT,CATSRDPREPSNQPQHF
TRBJ2-7,-,TRBV13,-,TGTGCCAGCAGCTTAGGCGTGGTGGGTTCCGAGCAGTACTTC,CASSLGVVGSEQYF
TRBJ2-7,-,TRBV6-4,TRBD1,TGTGCCAGCAGGGAAGGGACAGCGAACCGATACGAGCAGTACTTC,CASREGTANRYEQYF
TRBJ1-1,-,TRBV20-1,-,TGCAGTGCTAGAGATATTAGGGCTGAAGCTTTCTTT,CSARDIRAEAFF
TRBJ2-7,few,TRBV6-1,TRBD2,TGTGCCAGCACCCCCATACCGCGCGGTAGCGGGGGCTACGAGCAGTACTTC,CASTPIPRGSGGYEQYF
TRBJ1-5,-,TRBV15,TRBD1,TGTGCCACCAGCACCGGGGACAGGAGCAATCAGCCCCAGCATTTT,CATSTGDRSNQPQHF
TRBJ2-7,-,TRBV19,-,TGTGCCAGCCACGAGACTGGGACCCCTCTTTCCGAGCAGTACTTC,CASHETGTPLSEQYF
TRBJ2-7,-,TRBV5-1,TRBD1,TGCGCCAGCAGCTTCTCGGACAGGGATTTCTACGAGCAGTACTTC,CASSFSDRDFYEQYF
TRBJ1-1,-,TRBV7-7,-,TGTGCTAGCAGCTCAGGACTGACATACACTGAAGCTTTCTTT,CASSSGLTYTEAFF
TRBJ2-1,-,TRBV6-5,TRBD2,TGTGCCAGCAGTTACTCGGGGGGAGGGTCCTACAATGAGCAGTTCTTC,CASSYSGGGSYNEQFF
TRBJ1-5,-,TRBV30,-,TGTGCCTGGAGTGTAGGCAGGGCCGGGCAGCCCCAGCATTTT,CAWSVGRAGQPQHF
TRBJ2-5,few,TRBV20-1,TRBD1,TGCAGTGCCAGACAGGGGTTGTGGGAGACCCAGTACTTC,CSARQGLWETQYF
TRBJ1-4,-,TRBV28,-,TGTGCCAGCAGTTTCCCGGGTGGAGAAAAACTGTTTTTT,CASSFPGGEKLFF
TRBJ1-1,-,TRBV12-3/TRBV12-4,TRBD1,TGTGCCAGCAGCCCGACAGGGGGCAGAATTAACACTGAAGCTTTCTTT,CASSPTGGRINTEAFF
TRBJ2-7,-,TRBV15,TRBD2,TGTGCCACCAGCAGCCTCTCTCTAGCGGAGGCCTACGAGCAGTACTTC,CATSSLSLAEAYEQYF
TRBJ2-3,-,TRBV15,-,TGTGCCACCAGCGGTCAAAGCACAGATACGCAGTATTTT,CATSGQSTDTQYF
TRBJ2-3,-,TRBV30,-,TGTGCCTGCCCCAGAGCGACTAGCACAGATACGCAGTATTTT,CACPRATSTDTQYF
TRBJ1-1,-,TRBV30,TRBD1,TGTGCCTGGACGCACGACAGGGAGAAAACTGAAGCTTTCTTT,CAWTHDREKTEAFF
TRBJ2-5,-,TRBV20-1,TRBD2,TGCAGTGCCCCCATGCTAGCGGGAGGGGCGAGAGAGACCCAGTACTTC,CSAPMLAGGARETQYF
TRBJ1-1,-,TRBV19,-,TGTGCCACTCGGGAGGTTGACATCACGAACACTGAAGCTTTCTTT,CATREVDITNTEAFF